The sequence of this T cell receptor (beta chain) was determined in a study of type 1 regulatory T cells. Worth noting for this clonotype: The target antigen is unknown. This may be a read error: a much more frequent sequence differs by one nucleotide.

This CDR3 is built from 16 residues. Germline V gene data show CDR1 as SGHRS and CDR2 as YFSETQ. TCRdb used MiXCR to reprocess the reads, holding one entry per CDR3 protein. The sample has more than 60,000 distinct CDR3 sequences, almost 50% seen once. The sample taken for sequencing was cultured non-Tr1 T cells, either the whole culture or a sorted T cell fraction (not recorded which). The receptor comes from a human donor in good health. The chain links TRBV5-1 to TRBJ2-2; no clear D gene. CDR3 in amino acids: CASSLSSLPNTRELFF. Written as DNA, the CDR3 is TGCGCCAGCAGCTTATCCTCACTCCCGAACACCCGGGAGCTGTTTTTT.